This T cell receptor beta chain was identified in a study of OX40 agonist ivuxolimab in advanced cancers. Trimming at V came to 3 bases and at J to 5 bases, leaving 18 bases not matched to a gene. The CDR3 spans 18 residues. Germline V lookup: CDR1 SGHDN, CDR2 FVKESK. Method: immunoSEQ multiplex PCR; TCRdb's copy keeps in-frame clones and lacks some. Of around 34,000 clones listed, approximately 80% are singletons. Points on this clone: Its antigen is unknown.

Whole-study results and caveats: Relative to CD4+, CD8+ T cells held more expanded clones on average.

The source of this sequence is an adult with an advanced solid tumor such as melanoma, head and neck, liver or kidney cancer. Specimen: CD4+ or CD8+ T cells sorted from blood, collected in a trial of the OX40 agonist ivuxolimab. The rearrangement joins TRBV14 to TRBJ2-7; 8 nucleotides line up with TRBD1. Written as DNA, the CDR3 is TGTGCCAGCAGCCAGACGGACAGGGTACTGAACATGGGGGACGAGCAGTACTTC. Its translation is CASSQTDRVLNMGDEQYF.